This T cell receptor beta chain appears in the sequencing data of a study of shared clonotypes between healthy human individuals. On sorted subsets, replicate PCRs used approximately 190 ng DNA, or about 30,000 T cell genomes. Using immunoSEQ multiplex PCR, the repertoire was profiled, and TCRdb retains in-frame clones only, with some absent. The repertoire holds under 2,500,000 clones, with roughly 95% as singletons. This clonotype was obtained from a young man in good health. Sequencing was carried out using naive CD4+ T cells sorted from blood. Subset meaning: CD45RA+ positively selected.

CDR3 coding DNA: TGTGCCAGCAGTCCCCTGGGACTAGTAGGGGAGCAGTACTTC. This codes for CASSPLGLVGEQYF. This rearrangement joins TRBV27 to TRBJ2-7; TRBD2 matches at 8 bases. CDR3 length equals 14 residues. Germline V gene sequence: CDR1 MNHEY, CDR2 SMNVEV (reference sequence). V shed 5 bases and J 7 bases; nucleotides not matched to a gene: 10.